This record covers a single T cell receptor beta chain. These data belong to a study of shared clonotypes between healthy human individuals. V was shortened by 2 bases and J by 7 bases, with 15 bases between the two germline ends. CDR1 ENHRY and CDR2 SYGVKD come from the germline V gene. The CDR3 spans 14 residues. The donors were adults (healthy and HIV-negative) with no recent acute infections or vaccinations. Sequencing was performed with immunoSEQ multiplex PCR; in TCRdb, only in-frame clones are kept and a portion is missing. Of hundreds of thousands of clones in the sample, 60% to 80% were seen once.

The chain combines TRBV10-3 with TRBJ2-7; weak D call: TRBD2 (6 bases). The clonotype comes from a woman in her thirties in good health. The sample was memory CD4+ T cells sorted from blood. Specified subset: CD45RA-negative fraction. The DNA of the CDR3 is TGTGCCATCAGTGAGACGGATGGAGGGAGGGAGCAGTACTTC. Its protein is CAISETDGGREQYF.